The rows below give T cell receptor beta chains drawn from one sample of a study of blood T cell repertoires in COVID-19. Produced via immunoSEQ multiplex PCR; TCRdb's table is partial and in-frame only. The data show around 100,000 clones, around 87% seen once. The sequenced material came from peripheral blood. Every receptor here comes from a human donor in a cohort sampled during active COVID-19. CDR3s include the opening cysteine and the closing phenylalanine or tryptophan. D genes are given only for firm matches.

J gene: TRBJ2-3
V gene: TRBV28
D gene: NA
CDR3 protein: CASSFKDTQYF

J gene: TRBJ1-2
V gene: TRBV7-8
D gene: NA
CDR3 protein: CASSIVRGPTNYGYTF

J gene: TRBJ2-6
V gene: TRBV19
D gene: NA
CDR3 protein: CASSTFSGANVLTF

J gene: TRBJ2-5
V gene: TRBV9
D gene: TRBD2
CDR3 protein: CASSKGLGLQTQYF

J gene: TRBJ2-7
V gene: TRBV7-9
D gene: TRBD2
CDR3 protein: CASSPPGRAHEQYF

J gene: TRBJ2-7
V gene: TRBV7-8
D gene: NA
CDR3 protein: CASSLLAGPGEQYF

J gene: TRBJ2-3
V gene: TRBV7-9
D gene: TRBD2
CDR3 protein: CASSPRRREISDTQYF

J gene: TRBJ1-2
V gene: TRBV28
D gene: NA
CDR3 protein: CASSLRLGATRGGYTF

J gene: TRBJ1-1
V gene: TRBV2
D gene: NA
CDR3 protein: CASSEASSSTEAFF

J gene: TRBJ2-2
V gene: TRBV19
D gene: TRBD2
CDR3 protein: CATTREAGGPPGELFF

J gene: TRBJ2-7
V gene: TRBV19
D gene: TRBD2
CDR3 protein: CASSIGASGYEQYF

J gene: TRBJ2-7
V gene: TRBV7-2
D gene: NA
CDR3 protein: CASSLWPGPYEQYF

J gene: TRBJ2-1
V gene: TRBV9
D gene: TRBD2
CDR3 protein: CASSAPRGLAGSIEQFF

J gene: TRBJ2-2
V gene: TRBV5-1
D gene: NA
CDR3 protein: CASSPLTGNTGELFF

J gene: TRBJ2-5
V gene: TRBV3-1/TRBV3-2
D gene: TRBD1
CDR3 protein: CASSQVMAGGTQYF

J gene: TRBJ1-3
V gene: TRBV3-1/TRBV3-2
D gene: TRBD1
CDR3 protein: CASSQEQGGYSGNTIYF

J gene: TRBJ1-1
V gene: TRBV29-1
D gene: NA
CDR3 protein: CSSRSRGGTEAFF

J gene: TRBJ1-4
V gene: TRBV7-3
D gene: NA
CDR3 protein: CASSLEGTTNEKLFF

J gene: TRBJ1-5
V gene: TRBV29-1
D gene: TRBD1
CDR3 protein: CSVGFGTGQNQPQHF

J gene: TRBJ1-5
V gene: TRBV18
D gene: NA
CDR3 protein: CASSPLGADQPQHF

J gene: TRBJ2-7
V gene: TRBV15
D gene: NA
CDR3 protein: CATSTRTGMVPPSYEQYF

J gene: TRBJ2-3
V gene: TRBV11-2
D gene: TRBD2
CDR3 protein: CASSFSGRTVSTDTQYF

J gene: TRBJ1-5
V gene: TRBV7-9
D gene: NA
CDR3 protein: CASSSQGQPQHF

J gene: TRBJ2-7
V gene: TRBV7-2
D gene: TRBD2
CDR3 protein: CASSLVAGDTYEQYF

J gene: TRBJ2-1
V gene: TRBV28
D gene: NA
CDR3 protein: CASSANNEQFF

J gene: TRBJ2-1
V gene: TRBV3-1/TRBV3-2
D gene: TRBD2
CDR3 protein: CASSQGLWRGSSYNEQFF

J gene: TRBJ2-1
V gene: TRBV10-3
D gene: TRBD2
CDR3 protein: CAISESYTSANNEQFF